One and the same sample provided the 8 T cell receptor beta chains below, sequenced in a study of blood T cell repertoires in COVID-19. Measured with immunoSEQ multiplex PCR; TCRdb has only the in-frame clones, and not every one. The sample yields about 480,000 clones, around nine tenths seen once. The sequencing input was PBMCs or T cells enriched from blood (not recorded which). These receptors were taken from a woman aged 40-49 years who had recovered from COVID-19.

This clone occurred once. The J gene is TRBJ2-7, the V gene TRBV6-2 or TRBV6-3; 11 bases line up with TRBD2. Trimming took 6 bases from V and 5 from J; bases not matched to a gene: 9. The CDR3 runs to 15 residues. Germline lookup yields CDR1 MNHEY and CDR2 SVGEGT. CDR3 nucleotides: TGTGCCAGCAGCGACACTAGCGGGAGTTGGGACGAGCAGTACTTC. Translated: CASSDTSGSWDEQYF.

The V and J genes are TRBV4-3 and TRBJ1-2; maybe TRBD1 (5 bases). Trimming took off 4 bases at V and 8 bases at J, with 14 bases between the two ends. This CDR3 spans 13 amino acids. Germline V CDR1 and CDR2: LGHNA, YSLEER. This chain's CDR3 is CASSLTPREGYTF. DNA for the CDR3: TGCGCCAGCAGCCTAACCCCCAGGGAAGGCTACACCTTC.

This clone has a single count. V and J are TRBV25-1 and TRBJ2-5; 11 bases line up with TRBD2. The J segment lost 3 bases and the V segment lost 3 bases, leaving 6 bases of the junction unmatched. The CDR3 length is 16 residues. Germline V gene data show CDR1 as MGHDK and CDR2 as SYGVNS. This CDR3 is CASSEGGTSGKETQYF. The CDR3 DNA reads as TGTGCCAGCAGTGAGGGGGGGACTAGCGGCAAAGAGACCCAGTACTTC.

The gene calls are TRBV19 and TRBJ2-5; possible D gene TRBD2, 5 bases. Germline lookup yields CDR1 LNHDA and CDR2 SQIVND (reference sequence). Trimming pared 3 bases from V and 4 bases from J, leaving 15 bases between. CDR3 length equals 15 residues. CDR3 in amino acids: CASSMKGIRGETQYF. CDR3 in DNA: TGTGCCAGTAGTATGAAGGGTATACGGGGAGAGACCCAGTACTTC.

This clone was observed a few times. Different DNA sequences within this sample yield the same CDR3. The chain couples TRBV18 to TRBJ2-7; D not certain. In germline, CDR1 is KGHSH, CDR2 LQKENI. The CDR3 consists of 13 residues. Trimming took off 0 bases at V and 1 base at J, with 4 bases between the two ends. CDR3 in DNA: TGTGCCAGCTCACCACCTACTTCCTACGAGCAGTACTTC. Translation: CASSPPTSYEQYF.

The rearrangement uses TRBV6-1 and TRBJ2-6; D ambiguous. The germline V gene encodes CDR1 MNHNS and CDR2 SASEGT. Between the trimmed V and J ends, which lost 1 base and 0 bases, there was a span of 13 bases. CDR3 length: 18 residues. The CDR3 reads CASSEEIQLLSGANVLTF. CDR3 nucleotide sequence: TGTGCCAGCAGTGAAGAAATACAGCTTCTCTCTGGGGCCAACGTCCTGACTTTC.

The rearrangement links TRBV7-9 to TRBJ1-1, with 9 bases matching TRBD1. This CDR3 is 15 amino acids long. V was pared by 5 bases and J by 4 bases, with 8 bases of the junction left unmatched. Germline values: CDR1 SEHNR, CDR2 FQNEAQ (reference sequence). The chain's CDR3 is CASSRRDRVITEAFF. The CDR3 nucleotides read TGTGCCAGCAGCAGGCGGGACAGGGTAATCACTGAAGCTTTCTTT.

This chain links TRBV7-2 with TRBJ2-1; 12 bases align to TRBD2. This CDR3 has 16 amino acids. Germline CDR1 and CDR2: SGHTA and FQGNSA. Trimming took 5 bases from V and 12 from J; bases not matched to a gene: 14. The CDR3 DNA is TGTGCCAGCAGCACAGCGATCCTGACTAGCGGGAGTGGGCAGTTCTTC. Protein sequence: CASSTAILTSGSGQFF.